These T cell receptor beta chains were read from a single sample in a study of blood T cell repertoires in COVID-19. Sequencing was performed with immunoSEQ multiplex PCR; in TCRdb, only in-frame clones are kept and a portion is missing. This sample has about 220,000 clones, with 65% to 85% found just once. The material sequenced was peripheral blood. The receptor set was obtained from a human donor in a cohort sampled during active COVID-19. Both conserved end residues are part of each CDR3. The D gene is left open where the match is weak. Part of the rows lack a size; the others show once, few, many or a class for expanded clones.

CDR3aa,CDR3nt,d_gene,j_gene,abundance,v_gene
CASSPGTGTYEQYF,TGCGCCAGCAGCCCCGGGACAGGGACCTACGAGCAGTACTTC,TRBD1,TRBJ2-7,-,TRBV4-3
CASSLSRGPIQETQYF,TGTGCCAGCAGTTTATCGCGGGGGCCCATCCAAGAGACCCAGTACTTC,-,TRBJ2-5,-,TRBV27
CASSLNRAGYTF,TGTGCCAGCAGCCTGAACAGGGCTGGCTACACCTTC,-,TRBJ1-2,-,TRBV28
CATSQTTSGGYEQYF,TGTGCCACCAGCCAAACTACTAGCGGGGGGTACGAGCAGTACTTC,TRBD2,TRBJ2-7,-,TRBV15
CASSLHSNPDEQYF,TGTGCCAGCAGTTTGCATAGCAATCCAGACGAGCAGTACTTC,-,TRBJ2-7,-,TRBV28
CASSLNRGDEQFF,TGTGCCAGCAGCTTAAACAGGGGGGATGAGCAGTTCTTC,TRBD1,TRBJ2-1,-,TRBV7-2
CASSLEIAGVGEQYF,TGCGCCAGCAGCTTGGAGATAGCGGGAGTTGGTGAGCAGTACTTC,TRBD2,TRBJ2-7,-,TRBV5-1
CASSSAGDTWPGELFF,TGTGCCAGCAGTTCAGCGGGGGACACCTGGCCAGGGGAGCTGTTTTTT,TRBD2,TRBJ2-2,-,TRBV28
CASSLFGSPLHF,TGTGCCAGCAGTTTGTTCGGTTCACCCCTCCACTTT,-,TRBJ1-6,-,TRBV28
CASSQTGDNSPLHF,TGTGCCAGCAGCCAGACAGGGGATAATTCACCCCTCCACTTT,TRBD1,TRBJ1-6,-,TRBV6-5
CASSTLPQPQHF,TGTGCCAGCAGTACTTTACCTCAGCCCCAGCATTTT,-,TRBJ1-5,-,TRBV28
CASFRDPDTEAFF,TGTGCCAGCTTCAGGGATCCGGACACTGAAGCTTTCTTT,-,TRBJ1-1,-,TRBV11-1
CASSFLAGEGNEQFF,TGTGCCAGCAGTTTTCTAGCGGGAGAGGGGAATGAGCAGTTCTTC,TRBD2,TRBJ2-1,-,TRBV28
CASSPGLAAYNEQFF,TGTGCCAGCAGCCCTGGACTAGCGGCATACAATGAGCAGTTCTTC,TRBD2,TRBJ2-1,few,TRBV13
CASTTLGQGTGGSYNEQFF,TGTGCCAGCACCACGTTGGGACAGGGGACGGGGGGCTCCTACAATGAGCAGTTCTTC,TRBD1,TRBJ2-1,-,TRBV27
CASSLEQGGKNIQYF,TGTGCCAGCAGCTTAGAACAGGGGGGGAAAAACATTCAGTACTTC,-,TRBJ2-4,-,TRBV7-2
CASRTGTGDEKLFF,TGTGCCAGCAGAACCGGGACAGGGGATGAAAAACTGTTTTTT,TRBD1,TRBJ1-4,-,TRBV3-1/TRBV3-2
CASGTDTFYGYTF,TGTGCTAGTGGTACAGACACATTCTATGGCTACACCTTC,-,TRBJ1-2,few,TRBV12-5
CASSRGEDTGNTIYF,TGTGCCAGCAGCCGTGGGGAGGATACCGGAAACACCATATATTTT,-,TRBJ1-3,once,TRBV7-2
CASSQDGGTSGYNEQFF,TGCGCCAGCAGCCAAGACGGAGGGACTAGCGGGTACAATGAGCAGTTCTTC,TRBD2,TRBJ2-1,few,TRBV4-1
CASSSDRGLGTGELFF,TGCGCCAGCAGCTCCGACAGGGGGCTCGGCACCGGGGAGCTGTTTTTT,TRBD1,TRBJ2-2,-,TRBV5-1
CATSDLQGSTDTQYF,TGTGCCACCAGTGATTTACAGGGATCCACAGATACGCAGTATTTT,-,TRBJ2-3,-,TRBV24-1
CASSVTGGNTEAFF,TGTGCCAGCAGCGTTACAGGGGGGAACACTGAAGCTTTCTTT,TRBD1,TRBJ1-1,once,TRBV5-6
CASSNLGRGKDEQYF,TGTGCCAGTAGTAATTTAGGCAGGGGGAAGGACGAGCAGTACTTC,TRBD1,TRBJ2-7,-,TRBV19
CASLPNGGALGEKLFF,TGTGCCAGCCTTCCGAACGGGGGGGCCCTGGGGGAAAAACTGTTTTTT,-,TRBJ1-4,-,TRBV3-1/TRBV3-2
CASRGGQGLQETQYF,TGTGCCAGTAGGGGGGGACAGGGCTTACAAGAGACCCAGTACTTC,TRBD1,TRBJ2-5,-,TRBV19
CASSRLLAGPYEQYF,TGTGCCAGCAGCCGCTTACTAGCGGGGCCTTACGAGCAGTACTTC,TRBD2,TRBJ2-7,-,TRBV3-1/TRBV3-2
CASSPRSGGRKDTQYF,TGTGCCAGCAGCCCACGGAGCGGGGGGCGCAAAGATACGCAGTATTTT,TRBD2,TRBJ2-3,-,TRBV3-1/TRBV3-2
CASSLATGLRSPLHF,TGTGCCAGCAGCCTGGCGACGGGGTTACGGTCACCCCTCCACTTT,-,TRBJ1-6,-,TRBV3-1/TRBV3-2
CASSSRQNTEAFF,TGTGCCAGCAGCTCGCGACAGAACACTGAAGCTTTCTTT,-,TRBJ1-1,-,TRBV14
CASSFFTGSSGNTIYF,TGTGCCAGCAGTTTTTTCACAGGGAGCTCTGGAAACACCATATATTTT,-,TRBJ1-3,-,TRBV28
CASSQEGDNNYGYTF,TGTGCCAGCAGCCAGGAAGGGGACAACAACTATGGCTACACCTTC,-,TRBJ1-2,few,TRBV4-2
CASSQDYRADTQYF,TGTGCCAGCAGCCAAGATTACAGGGCAGATACGCAGTATTTT,-,TRBJ2-3,-,TRBV3-1/TRBV3-2
CASSFEGGRRNTIYF,TGTGCCAGCAGCTTTGAAGGGGGAAGACGAAACACCATATATTTT,-,TRBJ1-3,-,TRBV5-4
CASSFSQGARSNEKLFF,TGTGCCAGCAGCTTCTCTCAGGGGGCCAGAAGTAATGAAAAACTGTTTTTT,TRBD1,TRBJ1-4,-,TRBV7-8
CASRDLSAEAFF,TGTGCCAGCAGAGACTTGAGCGCTGAAGCTTTCTTT,-,TRBJ1-1,few,TRBV25-1
CASSPQSNTGELFF,TGTGCCAGCAGCCCTCAGTCGAACACCGGGGAGCTGTTTTTT,-,TRBJ2-2,-,TRBV7-2
CSARGQTEAFF,TGCAGTGCTAGGGGCCAGACTGAAGCTTTCTTT,-,TRBJ1-1,-,TRBV20-1
CASSTYLETEAFF,TGTGCCAGCAGTACATACCTGGAGACTGAAGCTTTCTTT,-,TRBJ1-1,-,TRBV7-3
CASRQQGPTDTQYF,TGTGCCAGCAGACAGCAGGGGCCCACAGATACGCAGTATTTT,-,TRBJ2-3,-,TRBV28
CASSSRDTTTGETQYF,TGTGCCAGTAGTAGCAGGGACACGACAACCGGAGAGACCCAGTACTTC,-,TRBJ2-5,-,TRBV19
CASSQDVSSHEQYF,TGTGCCAGCAGCCAAGATGTTAGCAGCCACGAGCAGTACTTC,-,TRBJ2-7,-,TRBV3-1/TRBV3-2
CARTIGLANNSGELFF,TGTGCCAGAACCATCGGACTAGCGAATAACTCCGGGGAGCTGTTTTTT,TRBD2,TRBJ2-2,-,TRBV5-3
CASSYVYSFSEQYF,TGTGCCAGCAGTTACGTCTATTCTTTTTCCGAGCAGTACTTC,-,TRBJ2-7,-,TRBV6-5
CASSERRARNYNEQFF,TGTGCCAGCAGTGAACGCAGGGCCCGGAACTACAATGAGCAGTTCTTC,-,TRBJ2-1,-,TRBV6-1
CASSYLDRAHEQYF,TGTGCCAGCAGTTACTTAGACAGGGCCCACGAGCAGTACTTC,TRBD1,TRBJ2-7,-,TRBV6-6
CASRSDRGPTSGNTIYF,TGTGCCAGCAGGTCCGACAGGGGGCCCACCTCTGGAAACACCATATATTTT,TRBD1,TRBJ1-3,many,TRBV7-8
CASSASGGGRETQYF,TGTGCCAGCAGCGCCTCCGGAGGGGGCAGGGAGACCCAGTACTTC,-,TRBJ2-5,few,TRBV9
CATLSSTNTEAFF,TGTGCCACCCTCTCCTCTACTAACACTGAAGCTTTCTTT,-,TRBJ1-1,once,TRBV28
CSVLVLAGRGDIQYF,TGCAGCGTATTGGTACTAGCGGGGAGAGGGGACATTCAGTACTTC,TRBD2,TRBJ2-4,once,TRBV29-1